The count of the clone carrying this T cell receptor (beta chain) is one. This entry comes from a study of blood T cell repertoires in COVID-19. In assigning cohorts, the study relied on participant-reported clinical history. Each recovered donor of Cohort 3 presented with two negative PCRs, clearance, or symptom resolution. The authors' processing: Reference gene primer amplification gave nucleated cell count estimates. The assay was immunoSEQ multiplex PCR, and TCRdb's table has in-frame clones only and misses some. D and trimming were read from the DNA, whereas the V and J calls and clone size are those reported in that table. The sample carries 150,000 to 200,000 clones, around 84% recorded once. V was trimmed by 0 bases and J by 5 bases, leaving 12 bases between them. Germline V gene data show CDR1 as SGDLS and CDR2 as YYNGEE. This CDR3 spans 15 amino acids.

This rearrangement joins TRBV9 to TRBJ1-3, with D hard to call. This receptor was obtained from a man aged 40-49 years who had recovered from COVID-19. The source material was PBMCs or T cells enriched from blood (not recorded which). The CDR3 nucleotides read TGTGCCAGCAGCGTAGAGCAGACGGGGAGAAACACCATATATTTT. Translated, it gives CASSVEQTGRNTIYF. Filled out from reference TRBV9 and TRBJ1-3, the complete variable domain reads DSGVTQTPKHLITATGQRVTLRCSPRSGDLSVYWYQQSLDQGLQFLIQYYNGEERAKGNILERFSAQQFPDLHSELNLSSLELGDSALYFCASSVEQTGRNTIYFGEGSWLTVV.